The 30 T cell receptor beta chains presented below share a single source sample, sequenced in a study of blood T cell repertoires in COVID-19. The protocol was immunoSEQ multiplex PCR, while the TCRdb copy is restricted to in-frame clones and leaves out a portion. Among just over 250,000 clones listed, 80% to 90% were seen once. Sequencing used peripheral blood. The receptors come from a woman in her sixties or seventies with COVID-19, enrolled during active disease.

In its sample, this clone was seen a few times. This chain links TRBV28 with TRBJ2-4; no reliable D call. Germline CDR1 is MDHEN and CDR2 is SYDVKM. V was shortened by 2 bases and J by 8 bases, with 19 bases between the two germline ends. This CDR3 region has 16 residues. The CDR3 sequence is CASSLSSATDQHIQYF. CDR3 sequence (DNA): TGTGCCAGCAGTTTAAGTTCGGCCACAGACCAGCACATTCAGTACTTC. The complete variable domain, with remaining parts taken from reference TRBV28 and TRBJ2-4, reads DVKVTQSSRYLVKRTGEKVFLECVQDMDHENMFWYRQDPGLGLRLIYFSYDVKMKEKGDIPEGYSVSREKKERFSLILESASTNQTSMYLCASSLSSATDQHIQYFGAGTRLSVL.

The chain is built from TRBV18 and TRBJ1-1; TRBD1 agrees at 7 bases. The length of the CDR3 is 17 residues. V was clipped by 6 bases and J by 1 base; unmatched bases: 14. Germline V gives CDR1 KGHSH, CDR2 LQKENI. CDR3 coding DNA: TGTGCCAGCTCCCACCGTCATGGTGACAGGGCGAACACTGAAGCTTTCTTT. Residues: CASSHRHGDRANTEAFF.

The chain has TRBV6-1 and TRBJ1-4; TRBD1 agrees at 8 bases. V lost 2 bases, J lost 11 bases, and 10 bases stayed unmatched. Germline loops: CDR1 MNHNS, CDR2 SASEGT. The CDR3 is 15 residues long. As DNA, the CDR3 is TGTGCCAGCAGTGAACCGCCGGACAGGGCGGTGAAACTGTTTTTT. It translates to CASSEPPDRAVKLFF.

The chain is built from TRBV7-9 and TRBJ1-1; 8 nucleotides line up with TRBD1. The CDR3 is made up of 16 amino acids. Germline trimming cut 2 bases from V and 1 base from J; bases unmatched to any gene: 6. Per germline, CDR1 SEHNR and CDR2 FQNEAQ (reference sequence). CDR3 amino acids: CASSLNSGTGNTEAFF. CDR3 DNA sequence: TGTGCCAGCAGCTTAAATTCTGGGACAGGGAACACTGAAGCTTTCTTT.

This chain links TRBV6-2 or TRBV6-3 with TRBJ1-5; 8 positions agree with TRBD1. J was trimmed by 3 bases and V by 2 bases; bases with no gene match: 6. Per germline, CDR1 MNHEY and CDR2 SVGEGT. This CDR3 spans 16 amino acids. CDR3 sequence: CASSYSRQGYNQPQHF. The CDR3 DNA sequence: TGTGCCAGCAGTTACAGCAGACAGGGGTACAATCAGCCCCAGCATTTT.

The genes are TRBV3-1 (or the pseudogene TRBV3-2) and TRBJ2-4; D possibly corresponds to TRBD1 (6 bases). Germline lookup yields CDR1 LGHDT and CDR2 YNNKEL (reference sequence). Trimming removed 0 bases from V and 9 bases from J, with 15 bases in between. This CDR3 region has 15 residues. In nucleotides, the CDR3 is TGTGCCAGCAGCCAAGACGTACAGGGCTGGGGCATTCAGTACTTC. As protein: CASSQDVQGWGIQYF.

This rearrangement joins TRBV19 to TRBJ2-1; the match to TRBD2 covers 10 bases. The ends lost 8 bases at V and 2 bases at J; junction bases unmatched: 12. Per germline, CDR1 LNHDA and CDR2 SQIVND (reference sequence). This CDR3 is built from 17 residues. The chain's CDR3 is CASALAGVPGAYNEQFF. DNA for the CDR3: TGTGCCAGTGCGCTAGCGGGAGTACCCGGCGCCTACAATGAGCAGTTCTTC.

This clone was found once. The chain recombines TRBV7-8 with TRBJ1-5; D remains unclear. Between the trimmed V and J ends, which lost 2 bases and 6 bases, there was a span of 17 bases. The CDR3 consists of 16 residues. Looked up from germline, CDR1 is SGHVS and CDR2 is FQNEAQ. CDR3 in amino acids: CASSLTTVTKPQPQHF. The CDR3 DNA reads TGTGCCAGCAGCTTAACAACAGTTACAAAACCTCAGCCCCAGCATTTT.

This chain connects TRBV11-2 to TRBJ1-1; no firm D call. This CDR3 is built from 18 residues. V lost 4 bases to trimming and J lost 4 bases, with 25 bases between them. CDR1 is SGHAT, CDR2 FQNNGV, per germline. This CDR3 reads CASSSLYQVAGIGTEAFF. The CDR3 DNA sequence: TGTGCCAGCAGCTCCCTTTACCAGGTCGCGGGCATCGGCACTGAAGCTTTCTTT.

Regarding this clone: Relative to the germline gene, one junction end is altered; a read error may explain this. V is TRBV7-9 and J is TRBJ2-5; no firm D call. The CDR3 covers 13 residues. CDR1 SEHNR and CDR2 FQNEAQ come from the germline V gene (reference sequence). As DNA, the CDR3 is TGTGCCACCAGCTCCACAGTACAAGAGACCCAGTACTTC. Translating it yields CATSSTVQETQYF.

DNA of the CDR3: TGCGCCAGCAGCTTGGCCAGCGGGGCCTCCTACGAGCAGTACTTC. This translates into CASSLASGASYEQYF. The rearrangement uses TRBV5-1 and TRBJ2-7; 7 bases agree with TRBD2. The CDR3 is 15 amino acids. J was trimmed by 0 bases and V by 0 bases; bases with no gene match: 3. Germline CDR1 and CDR2: SGHRS and YFSETQ.

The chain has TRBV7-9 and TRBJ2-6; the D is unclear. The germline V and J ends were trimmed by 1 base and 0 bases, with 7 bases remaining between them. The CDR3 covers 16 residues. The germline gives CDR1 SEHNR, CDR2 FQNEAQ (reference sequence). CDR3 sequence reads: CASSLGAFSGANVLTF. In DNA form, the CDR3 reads TGTGCCAGCAGCTTAGGGGCGTTCTCTGGGGCCAACGTCCTGACTTTC.

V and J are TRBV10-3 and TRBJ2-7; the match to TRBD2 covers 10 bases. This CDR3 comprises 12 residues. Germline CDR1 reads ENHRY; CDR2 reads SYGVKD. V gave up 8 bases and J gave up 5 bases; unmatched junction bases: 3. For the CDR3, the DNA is TGTGCCATCGCCGGGACTAGCGACGAGCAGTACTTC. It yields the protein CAIAGTSDEQYF.

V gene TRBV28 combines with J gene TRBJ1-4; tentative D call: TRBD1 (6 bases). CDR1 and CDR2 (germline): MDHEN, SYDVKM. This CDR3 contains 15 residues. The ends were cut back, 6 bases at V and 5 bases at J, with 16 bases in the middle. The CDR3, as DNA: TGTGCCAGCAGCTTTTTCGGGGGGCGAAATGAAAAACTGTTTTTT. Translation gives CASSFFGGRNEKLFF. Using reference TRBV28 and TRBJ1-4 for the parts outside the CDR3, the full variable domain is DVKVTQSSRYLVKRTGEKVFLECVQDMDHENMFWYRQDPGLGLRLIYFSYDVKMKEKGDIPEGYSVSREKKERFSLILESASTNQTSMYLCASSFFGGRNEKLFFGSGTQLSVL.

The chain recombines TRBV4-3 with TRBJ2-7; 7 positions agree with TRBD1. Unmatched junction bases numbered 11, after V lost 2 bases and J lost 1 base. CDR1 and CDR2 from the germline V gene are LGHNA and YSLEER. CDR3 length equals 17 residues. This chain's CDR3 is CASSQPPRGLPSYEQYF. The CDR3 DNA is TGCGCCAGCAGCCAACCGCCGAGGGGGCTACCTTCCTACGAGCAGTACTTC.

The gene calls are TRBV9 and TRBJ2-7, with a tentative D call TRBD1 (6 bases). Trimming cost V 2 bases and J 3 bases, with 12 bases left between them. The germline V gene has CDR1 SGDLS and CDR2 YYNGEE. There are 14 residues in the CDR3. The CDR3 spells CASSVGDTNYEQYF. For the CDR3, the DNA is TGTGCCAGCAGCGTCGGGGACACCAACTACGAGCAGTACTTC. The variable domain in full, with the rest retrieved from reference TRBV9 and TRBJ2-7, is DSGVTQTPKHLITATGQRVTLRCSPRSGDLSVYWYQQSLDQGLQFLIQYYNGEERAKGNILERFSAQQFPDLHSELNLSSLELGDSALYFCASSVGDTNYEQYFGPGTRLTVT.

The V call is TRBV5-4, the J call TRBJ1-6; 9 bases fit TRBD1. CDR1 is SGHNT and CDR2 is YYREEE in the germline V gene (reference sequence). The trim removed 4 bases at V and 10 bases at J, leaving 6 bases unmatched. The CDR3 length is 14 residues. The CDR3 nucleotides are TGTGCCAGCAGCCTGGACAGGGGAGGATCACCCCTCCACTTT. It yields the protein CASSLDRGGSPLHF.

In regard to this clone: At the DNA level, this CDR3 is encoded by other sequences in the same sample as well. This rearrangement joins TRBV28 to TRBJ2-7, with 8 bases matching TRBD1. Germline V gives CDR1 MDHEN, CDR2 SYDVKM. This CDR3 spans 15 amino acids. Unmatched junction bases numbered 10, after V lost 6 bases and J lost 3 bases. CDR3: CASRPPGTGRYEQYF. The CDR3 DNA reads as TGTGCCAGCAGGCCTCCCGGGACAGGACGCTACGAGCAGTACTTC.

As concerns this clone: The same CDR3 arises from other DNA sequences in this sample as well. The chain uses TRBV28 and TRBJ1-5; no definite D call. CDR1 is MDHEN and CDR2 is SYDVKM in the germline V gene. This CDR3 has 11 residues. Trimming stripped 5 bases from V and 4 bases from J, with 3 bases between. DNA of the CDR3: TGTGCCAGCAGTCCAAATCAGCCCCAGCATTTT. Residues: CASSPNQPQHF.

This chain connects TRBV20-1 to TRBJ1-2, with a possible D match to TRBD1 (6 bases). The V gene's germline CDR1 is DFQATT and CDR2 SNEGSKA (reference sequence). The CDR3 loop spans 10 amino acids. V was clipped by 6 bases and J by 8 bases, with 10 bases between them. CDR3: CSAPGAGYTF. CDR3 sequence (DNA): TGCAGTGCCCCAGGGGCGGGCTACACCTTC.

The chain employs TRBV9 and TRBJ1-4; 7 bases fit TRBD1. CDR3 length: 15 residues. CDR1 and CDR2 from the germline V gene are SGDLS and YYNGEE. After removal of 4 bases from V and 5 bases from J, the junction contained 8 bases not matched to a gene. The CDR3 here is CASSSSGTVNEKLFF. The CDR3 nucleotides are TGTGCCAGCAGCTCCTCCGGGACAGTGAATGAAAAACTGTTTTTT.

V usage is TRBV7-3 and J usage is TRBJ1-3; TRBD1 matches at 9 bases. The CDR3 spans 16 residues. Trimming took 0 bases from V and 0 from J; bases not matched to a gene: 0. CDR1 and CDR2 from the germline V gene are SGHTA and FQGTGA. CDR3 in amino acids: CASSLTGQGSGNTIYF. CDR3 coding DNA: TGTGCCAGCAGCTTAACGGGACAGGGCTCTGGAAACACCATATATTTT.

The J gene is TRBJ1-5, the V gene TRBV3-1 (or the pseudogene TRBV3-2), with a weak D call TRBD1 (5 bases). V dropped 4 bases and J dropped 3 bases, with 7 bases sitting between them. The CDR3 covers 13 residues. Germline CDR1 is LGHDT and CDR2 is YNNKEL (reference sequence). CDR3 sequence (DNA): TGTGCCAGCAGCCCGACAGTCAATCAGCCCCAGCATTTT. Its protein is CASSPTVNQPQHF.

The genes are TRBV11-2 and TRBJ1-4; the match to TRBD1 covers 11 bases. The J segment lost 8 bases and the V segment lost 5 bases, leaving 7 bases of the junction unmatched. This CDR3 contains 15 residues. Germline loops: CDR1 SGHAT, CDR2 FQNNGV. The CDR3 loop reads CASSRAGTGGEKLFF. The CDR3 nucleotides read TGTGCCAGCAGCAGAGCCGGGACAGGGGGAGAAAAACTGTTTTTT.

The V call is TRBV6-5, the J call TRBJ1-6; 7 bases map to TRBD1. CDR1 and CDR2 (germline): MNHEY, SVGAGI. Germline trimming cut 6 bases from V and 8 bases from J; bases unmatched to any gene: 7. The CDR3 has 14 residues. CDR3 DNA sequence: TGTGCCAGCAGCAGGGACAGAGGCGATTCACCCCTCCACTTT. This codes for CASSRDRGDSPLHF.

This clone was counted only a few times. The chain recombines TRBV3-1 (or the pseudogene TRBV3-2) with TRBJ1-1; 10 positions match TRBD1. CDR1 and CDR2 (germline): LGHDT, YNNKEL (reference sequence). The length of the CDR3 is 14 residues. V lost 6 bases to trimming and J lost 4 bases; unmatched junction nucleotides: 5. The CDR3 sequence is CASSLGTGATEAFF. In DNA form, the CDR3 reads TGTGCCAGCAGTTTAGGGACAGGGGCCACTGAAGCTTTCTTT.

The chain's CDR3 is CASRSTGQGPYEQYF. The CDR3, as DNA: TGTGCCAGTAGAAGTACGGGACAGGGTCCGTACGAGCAGTACTTC. V gene TRBV19 combines with J gene TRBJ2-7; 9 nucleotides line up with TRBD1. The germline gives CDR1 LNHDA, CDR2 SQIVND (reference sequence). Trimming at V came to 6 bases and at J to 4 bases, leaving 10 bases not matched to a gene. The CDR3 runs 15 residues.

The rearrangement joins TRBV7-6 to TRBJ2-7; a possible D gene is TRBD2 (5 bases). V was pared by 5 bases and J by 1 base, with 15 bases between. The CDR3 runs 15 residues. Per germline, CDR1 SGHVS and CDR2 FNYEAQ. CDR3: CASSPLAGRSYEQYF. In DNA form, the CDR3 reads TGTGCCAGCAGCCCCCTCGCGGGTCGATCCTACGAGCAGTACTTC.

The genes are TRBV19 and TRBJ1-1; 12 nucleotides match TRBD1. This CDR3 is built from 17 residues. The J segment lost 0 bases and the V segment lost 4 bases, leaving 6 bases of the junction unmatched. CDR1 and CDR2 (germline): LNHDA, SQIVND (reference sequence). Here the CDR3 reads CASSNRDRGLLNTEAFF. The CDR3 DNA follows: TGTGCCAGTAGTAACCGGGACAGGGGGCTTTTGAACACTGAAGCTTTCTTT. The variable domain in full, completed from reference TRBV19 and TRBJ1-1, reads DGGITQSPKYLFRKEGQNVTLSCEQNLNHDAMYWYRQDPGQGLRLIYYSQIVNDFQKGDIAEGYSVSREKKESFPLTVTSAQKNPTAFYLCASSNRDRGLLNTEAFFGQGTRLTVV.

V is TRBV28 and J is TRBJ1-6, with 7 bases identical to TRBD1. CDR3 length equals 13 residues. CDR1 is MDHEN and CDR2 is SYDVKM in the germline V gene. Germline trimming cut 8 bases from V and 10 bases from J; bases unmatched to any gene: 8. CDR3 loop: CASWDRSGSPLHF. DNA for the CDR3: TGTGCCAGCTGGGACAGAAGCGGCTCACCCCTCCACTTT.